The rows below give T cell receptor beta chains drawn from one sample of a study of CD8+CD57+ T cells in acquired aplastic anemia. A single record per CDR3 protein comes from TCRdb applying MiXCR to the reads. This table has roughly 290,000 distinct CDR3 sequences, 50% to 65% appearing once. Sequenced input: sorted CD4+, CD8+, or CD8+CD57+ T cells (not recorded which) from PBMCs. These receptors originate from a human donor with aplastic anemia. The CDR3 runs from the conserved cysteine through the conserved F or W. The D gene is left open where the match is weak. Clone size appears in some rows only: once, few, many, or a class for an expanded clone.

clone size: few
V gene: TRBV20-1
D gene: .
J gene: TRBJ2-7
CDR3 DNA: TGCAGTGCCCGGACTTCGAGCGGAGAGCAGTACTTC
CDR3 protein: CSARTSSGEQYF

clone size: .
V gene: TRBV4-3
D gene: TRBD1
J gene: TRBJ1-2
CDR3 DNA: TGCGCCAGCAGCCTAGACGGACAGGGTGACTATGGCTACACCTTC
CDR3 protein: CASSLDGQGDYGYTF

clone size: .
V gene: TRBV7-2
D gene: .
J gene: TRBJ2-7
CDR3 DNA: TGTGCCAGCAGCTACCAGGCCTCAAGCTCCTACGAGCAGTACTTC
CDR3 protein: CASSYQASSSYEQYF

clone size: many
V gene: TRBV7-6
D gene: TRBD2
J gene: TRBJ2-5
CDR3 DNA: TGTGCCAGCAGCTTAAATACGGCAGCGGGGGAGACCCAGTACTTC
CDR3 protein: CASSLNTAAGETQYF

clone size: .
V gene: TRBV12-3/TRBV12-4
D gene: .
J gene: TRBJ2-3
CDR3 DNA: TGTGCCAGCAGTTTAATGGGCCCAGCGGCCACAGATACGCAGTATTTT
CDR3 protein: CASSLMGPAATDTQYF

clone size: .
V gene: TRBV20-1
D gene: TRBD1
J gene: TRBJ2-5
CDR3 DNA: TGCAGTGCTAGAACAGGGGGCGTCCAAGAGACCCAGTACTTC
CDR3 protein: CSARTGGVQETQYF

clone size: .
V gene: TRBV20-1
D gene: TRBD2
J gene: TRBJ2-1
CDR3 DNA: TGCAGTGCTAGAGTCGGGCTAGCGGGAATCAATGAGCAGTTCTTC
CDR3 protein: CSARVGLAGINEQFF

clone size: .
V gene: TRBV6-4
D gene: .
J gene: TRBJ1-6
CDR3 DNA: TGTGCCAGCAGTGACTCGCCAGATAATTCACCCCTCCACTTT
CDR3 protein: CASSDSPDNSPLHF

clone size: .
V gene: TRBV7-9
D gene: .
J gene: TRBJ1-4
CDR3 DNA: TGTGCCAGCAGCCCATCGGCAGGGGCTATAGGCTGGCAGGAAAAACTGTTTTTT
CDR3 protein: CASSPSAGAIGWQEKLFF

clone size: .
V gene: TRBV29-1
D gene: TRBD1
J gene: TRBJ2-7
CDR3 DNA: TGCAGCGTTTCCCCGTCCGGGACAGGCCGCGAGCAGTACTTC
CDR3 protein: CSVSPSGTGREQYF

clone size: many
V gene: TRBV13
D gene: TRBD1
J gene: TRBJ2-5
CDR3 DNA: TGTGCCAGCAGCCCTACCCCAGGGGGCAGGGAGACCCAGTACTTC
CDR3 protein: CASSPTPGGRETQYF

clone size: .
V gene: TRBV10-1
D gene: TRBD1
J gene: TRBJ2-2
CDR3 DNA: TGCGCCAGCAGTGAGCTCGGGACAGGGAAGGGCACCGGGGAGCTGTTTTTT
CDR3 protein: CASSELGTGKGTGELFF

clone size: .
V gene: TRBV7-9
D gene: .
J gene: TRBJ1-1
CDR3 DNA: TGTGCCAGCAGCCCTTCGGCCCCCGGGCGGAACACTGAAGCTTTCTTT
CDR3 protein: CASSPSAPGRNTEAFF

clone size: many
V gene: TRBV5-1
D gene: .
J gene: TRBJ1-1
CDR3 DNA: TGCGCCAGCAGCTTGGGCTCCATCCGCGCCACTGAAGCTTTCTTT
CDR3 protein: CASSLGSIRATEAFF

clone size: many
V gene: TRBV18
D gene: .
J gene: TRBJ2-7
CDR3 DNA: TGTGCCAGCTCACCACAACTAGTAGACGAGCAGTACTTC
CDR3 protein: CASSPQLVDEQYF

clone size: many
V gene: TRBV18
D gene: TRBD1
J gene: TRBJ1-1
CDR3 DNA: TGTGCCAGCTCACCTCAGGGGGATGAGGACACTGAAGCTTTCTTT
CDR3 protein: CASSPQGDEDTEAFF

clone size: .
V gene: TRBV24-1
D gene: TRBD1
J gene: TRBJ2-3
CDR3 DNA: TGTGCCACCAGTGATTTCGGGACAGGGATAACAGATACGCAGTATTTT
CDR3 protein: CATSDFGTGITDTQYF

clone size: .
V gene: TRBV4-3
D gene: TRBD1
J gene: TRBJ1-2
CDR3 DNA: TGCGCCAGCAGCCACGGGACAGGTGGAAACTATGGCTACACCTTC
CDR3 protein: CASSHGTGGNYGYTF

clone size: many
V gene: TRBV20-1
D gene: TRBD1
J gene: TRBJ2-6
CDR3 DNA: TGCAGTGCCGGAGGTGGGGACAGGCTGTCATCTGGGGCCAACGTCCTGACTTTC
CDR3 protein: CSAGGGDRLSSGANVLTF

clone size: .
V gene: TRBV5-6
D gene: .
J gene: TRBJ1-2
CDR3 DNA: TGTGCCACCCGGGCAGGGTCTGGCTACACCTTC
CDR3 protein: CATRAGSGYTF

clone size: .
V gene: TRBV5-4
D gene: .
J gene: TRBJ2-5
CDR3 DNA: TGTGCCAGCAGCCCCCGAGGCAGCTACCAAGAGACCCAGTACTTC
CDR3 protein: CASSPRGSYQETQYF

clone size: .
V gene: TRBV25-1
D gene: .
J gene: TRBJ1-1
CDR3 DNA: TGTGCCGCTCATACTTGGGGAAACGAAGCTTTCTTT
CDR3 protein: CAAHTWGNEAFF

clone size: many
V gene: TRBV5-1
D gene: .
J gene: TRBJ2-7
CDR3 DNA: TGCGCCAGCAGCACCATCAGCTTAGACAGCTACGAGCAGTACTTC
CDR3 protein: CASSTISLDSYEQYF

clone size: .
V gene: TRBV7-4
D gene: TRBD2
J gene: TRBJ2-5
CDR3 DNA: TGTGCCAGCATACCCGGACTAGCCCGGAGGTGGACCCAGTACTTC
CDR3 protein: CASIPGLARRWTQYF

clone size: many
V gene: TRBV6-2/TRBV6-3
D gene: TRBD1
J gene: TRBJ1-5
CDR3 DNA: TGTGCCAGCAGTTATGGAGGGGGCTGGTATAGCAATCAGCCCCAGCATTTT
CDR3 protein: CASSYGGGWYSNQPQHF

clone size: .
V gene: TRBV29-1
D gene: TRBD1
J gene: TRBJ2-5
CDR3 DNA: TGCAGCGTTGAGCGATCCGGGACAGGGAGAATCCCTCCCGTAGAGACCCAGTACTTC
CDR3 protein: CSVERSGTGRIPPVETQYF

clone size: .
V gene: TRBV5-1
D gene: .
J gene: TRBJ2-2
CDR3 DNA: TGCGCCAGCAGAGCGACATCCTCGAACACCGGGGAGCTGTTTTTT
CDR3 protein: CASRATSSNTGELFF

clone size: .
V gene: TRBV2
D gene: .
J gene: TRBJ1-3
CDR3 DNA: TGTGCCAGCAGTGGCCAGGACAGCCGAAACACCATATATTTT
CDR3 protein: CASSGQDSRNTIYF

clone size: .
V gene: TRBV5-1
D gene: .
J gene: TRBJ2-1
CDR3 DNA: TGCGCCAGCAGACGGCGGTCTTACAATGAGCAGTTCTTC
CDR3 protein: CASRRRSYNEQFF

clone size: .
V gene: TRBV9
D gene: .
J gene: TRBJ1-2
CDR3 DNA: TGTGCCAGCAGTTCTACAGAGAATAACTATGGCTACACCTTC
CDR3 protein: CASSSTENNYGYTF

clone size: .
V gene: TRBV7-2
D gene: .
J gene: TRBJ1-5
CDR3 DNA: TGTGCCAGCAGCTTAGGAGCAGGGACCACTCAGCCCCAGCATTTT
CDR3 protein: CASSLGAGTTQPQHF

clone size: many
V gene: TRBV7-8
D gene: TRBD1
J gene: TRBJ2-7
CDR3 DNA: TGTGCCAGCACCTTGCTGACAGGGAGTGTCGACGAGCAGTACTTC
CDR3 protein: CASTLLTGSVDEQYF

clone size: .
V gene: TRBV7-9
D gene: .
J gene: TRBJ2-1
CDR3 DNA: TGTGCCAGCAGCAAGGGGACCTCCTACAATGAGCAGTTCTTC
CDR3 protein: CASSKGTSYNEQFF

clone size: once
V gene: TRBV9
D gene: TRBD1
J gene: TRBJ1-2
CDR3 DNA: TGTGCCAGCAGCTCGAGTCAGGGGGTCAATGGCTACACCTTC
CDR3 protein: CASSSSQGVNGYTF

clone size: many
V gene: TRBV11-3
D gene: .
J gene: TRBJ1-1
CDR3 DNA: TGTGCCAGCAGCCCTTTTCGGGGAGCCACTGAAGCTTTCTTT
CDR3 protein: CASSPFRGATEAFF

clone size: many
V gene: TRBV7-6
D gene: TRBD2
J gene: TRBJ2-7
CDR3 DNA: TGTGCCAGCAGCTCTCGGACTAGCGACTACGAGCAGTACTTC
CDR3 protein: CASSSRTSDYEQYF

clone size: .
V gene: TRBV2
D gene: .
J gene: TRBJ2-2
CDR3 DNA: TGTGCCAGTGGCTGGACCGGGGAGCTGTTTTTT
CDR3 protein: CASGWTGELFF

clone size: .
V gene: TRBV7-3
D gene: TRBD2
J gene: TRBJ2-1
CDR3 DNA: TGTGCCAGCAGAACCTGGGGGCGGGGGGGCCGCGAGGAGCAGTTCTTC
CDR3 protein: CASRTWGRGGREEQFF

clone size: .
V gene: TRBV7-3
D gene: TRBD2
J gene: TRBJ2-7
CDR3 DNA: TGTGCCAGCAGCCCTAGCGGGAAAAACTACGAGCAGTACTTC
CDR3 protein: CASSPSGKNYEQYF

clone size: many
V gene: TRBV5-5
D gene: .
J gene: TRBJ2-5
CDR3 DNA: TGTGCCAGCAGCCCGGGGGACTTCGGTAAAGAGACCCAGTACTTC
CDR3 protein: CASSPGDFGKETQYF

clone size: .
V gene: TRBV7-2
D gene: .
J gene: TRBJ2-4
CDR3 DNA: TGTGCCAGCAGCTTAGGTCAGGCTTCCAAAAACATTCAGTACTTC
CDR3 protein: CASSLGQASKNIQYF

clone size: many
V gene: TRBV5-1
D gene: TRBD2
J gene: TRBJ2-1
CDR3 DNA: TGCGCCAGCAGCTCGGGGGGAAGCTCCTACAATGAGCAGTTCTTC
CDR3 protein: CASSSGGSSYNEQFF

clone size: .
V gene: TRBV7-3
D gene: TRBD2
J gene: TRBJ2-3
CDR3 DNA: TGTGCCAGCAGCTTAGTATTAGCGGGAGGGCCAATTCAGTATTTT
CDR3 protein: CASSLVLAGGPIQYF

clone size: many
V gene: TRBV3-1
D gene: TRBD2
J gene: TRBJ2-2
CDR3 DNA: TGTGCCAGCAGCCTAAGCGGGAGGACCGCGAACACCGGGGAGCTGTTTTTT
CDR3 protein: CASSLSGRTANTGELFF

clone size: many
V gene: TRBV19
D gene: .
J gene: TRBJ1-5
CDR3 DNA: TGTGCCAGTAGTAACCTCAGTCGCGGATGGCGCAATCAGCCCCAGCATTTT
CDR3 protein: CASSNLSRGWRNQPQHF

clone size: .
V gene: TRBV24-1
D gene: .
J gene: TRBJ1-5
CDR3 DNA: TGTGCCACCCAACGAAATGGGAATCAGCCCCAGCATTTT
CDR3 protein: CATQRNGNQPQHF

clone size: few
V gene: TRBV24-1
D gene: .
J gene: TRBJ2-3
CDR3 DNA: TGTGCCACCAGTGATCTACAGGGTATCACAGATACGCAGTATTTT
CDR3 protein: CATSDLQGITDTQYF